This TCR beta chain stems from a study of human T cells and chemical hapten exposure. Time point noted: patch test 1, 2 weeks after DPC sensitization. Sample treatment: therapeutic diphenylcyclopropenone sensitization with weekly scalp DPC. TCRdb re-analysed the RACE reads in MiXCR, keeping a single row per CDR3 protein. The data contain 180,000 or so distinct CDR3 sequences, around 15% of them seen just once; the ten biggest clones take up approximately 1.5%. Trimming took 3 bases from V and 8 from J, leaving 16 bases between them. The CDR3 loop spans 14 amino acids. The V gene's germline CDR1 is LGHDT and CDR2 YNNKEL (reference sequence).

The sequenced sample was whole blood, obtained in connection with sensitization to the hapten diphenylcyclopropenone (DPC). The TCR sequence derives from a woman aged 30 to 39 with alopecia areata. Some clones in this sample may be carry-over from other donors' samples. The rearrangement uses TRBV3-1 and TRBJ1-1; a possible D gene is TRBD1 (5 bases). CDR3 coding DNA: TGTGCCAGCAGCCAGGGGACGGGCGCTAGAGAAGCTTTCTTT. Residues: CASSQGTGAREAFF.